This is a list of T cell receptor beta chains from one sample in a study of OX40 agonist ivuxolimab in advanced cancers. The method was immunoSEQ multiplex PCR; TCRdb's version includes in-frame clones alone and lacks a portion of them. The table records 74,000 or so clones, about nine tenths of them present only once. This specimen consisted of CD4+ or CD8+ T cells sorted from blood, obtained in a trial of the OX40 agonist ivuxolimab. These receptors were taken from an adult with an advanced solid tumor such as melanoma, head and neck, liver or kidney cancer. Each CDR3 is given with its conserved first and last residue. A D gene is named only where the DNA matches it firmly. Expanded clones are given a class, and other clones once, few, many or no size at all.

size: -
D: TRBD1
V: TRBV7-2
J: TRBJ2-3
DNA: TGTGCCAGCAGCCGGGACAGGGGAGGCACAGATACGCAGTATTTT
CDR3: CASSRDRGGTDTQYF

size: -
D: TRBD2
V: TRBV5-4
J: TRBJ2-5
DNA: TGTGCCAGCAGCTTTCCCCCTAGCGGTTTAGAGACCCAGTACTTC
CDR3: CASSFPPSGLETQYF

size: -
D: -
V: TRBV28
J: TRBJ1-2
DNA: TGTGCCGGGCAAAGGGGACTAGGTGGCTACACCTTC
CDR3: CAGQRGLGGYTF

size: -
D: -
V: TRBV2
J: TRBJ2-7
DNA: TGTGCCAGCAGTGATGGGGGCTACGAGCAGTACTTC
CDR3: CASSDGGYEQYF

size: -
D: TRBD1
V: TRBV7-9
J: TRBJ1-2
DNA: TGTGCCCCCAGGCGGTCCCGACCGGGACAGGGGTTTGCTAACTATGGCTACACCTTC
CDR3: CAPRRSRPGQGFANYGYTF

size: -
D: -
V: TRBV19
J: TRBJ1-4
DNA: TGTGCCAGTAGTATTCTGAATCGGGAAAAACTGTTTTTT
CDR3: CASSILNREKLFF

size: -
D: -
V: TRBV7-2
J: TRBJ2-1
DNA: TGTGCCAGCAGCCAACACTCCTACAATGAGCAGTTCTTC
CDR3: CASSQHSYNEQFF

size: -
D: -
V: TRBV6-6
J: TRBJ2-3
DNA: TGTGCCAGCGCAGGGGCCCCTTCAGATACGCAGTATTTT
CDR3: CASAGAPSDTQYF

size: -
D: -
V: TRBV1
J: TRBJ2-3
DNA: TGCACCAGCAGCGGCTCTCGACTAGCGGGGACCACAGATACGCAGTATTTT
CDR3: CTSSGSRLAGTTDTQYF

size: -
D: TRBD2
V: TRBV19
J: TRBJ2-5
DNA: TGTGCCAGTAGTTTTGCTAGCGGGAGGGCCCAGTACTTC
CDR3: CASSFASGRAQYF

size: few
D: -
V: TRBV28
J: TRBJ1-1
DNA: TGTGCCAGCAGTTTTGGTCGGGTAGGAGGGGCTTTCTTT
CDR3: CASSFGRVGGAFF

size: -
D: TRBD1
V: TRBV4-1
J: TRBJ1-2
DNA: TGCGCCAGCAGCCAGACAGGGGGCTATGGCTACACCTTC
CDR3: CASSQTGGYGYTF

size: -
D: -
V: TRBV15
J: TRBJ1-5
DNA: TGTGCCACCAGCAGAGATCATCAGCCCCAGCATTTT
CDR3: CATSRDHQPQHF

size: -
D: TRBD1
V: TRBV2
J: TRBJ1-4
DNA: TGTGCCAGCAGTGCAGACAGGGTGTGGAGTGAAAAACTGTTTTTT
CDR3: CASSADRVWSEKLFF

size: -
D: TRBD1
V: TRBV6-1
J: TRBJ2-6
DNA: TGTGCCAGGGGGACAGGGGGCTCTGGGGCCAACGTCCTGACTTTC
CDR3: CARGTGGSGANVLTF

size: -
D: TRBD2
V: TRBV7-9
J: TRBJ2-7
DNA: TGTGCCAGCACCGCGGCCGGGACTAGCGGCTACGAGCAGTACTTC
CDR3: CASTAAGTSGYEQYF

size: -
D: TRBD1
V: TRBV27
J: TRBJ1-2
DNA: TGTGCCAGCAGGGACAGGGGCGCTCCAGGCTACACCTTC
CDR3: CASRDRGAPGYTF

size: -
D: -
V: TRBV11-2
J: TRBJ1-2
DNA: TGTGCCAGCAGCTTACTACAGGGCGGCTATGGCTACACCTTC
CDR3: CASSLLQGGYGYTF

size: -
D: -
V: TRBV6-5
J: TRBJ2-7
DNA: TGTGCCAGCAGTTACTCGCACTCCTACGAGCAGTACTTC
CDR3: CASSYSHSYEQYF

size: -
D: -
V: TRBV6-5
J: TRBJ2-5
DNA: TGTGCCAGCAGTTCCACCGGGACCTGGGGGCAAGAGACCCAGTACTTC
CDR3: CASSSTGTWGQETQYF

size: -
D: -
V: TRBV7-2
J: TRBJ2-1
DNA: TGTGCCAGCAGCTCTCAGAAGTGGACACTCCAGTTCTTC
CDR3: CASSSQKWTLQFF

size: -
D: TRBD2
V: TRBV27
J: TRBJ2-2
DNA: TGTGCCAGCCTCTCCCTAGCGGGAGAAGTCACCGGGGAGCTGTTTTTT
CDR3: CASLSLAGEVTGELFF

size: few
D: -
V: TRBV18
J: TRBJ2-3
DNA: TGTGCCAGCTCACCAAAGGAACGGGGAAATAGTGTAGATACGCAGTATTTT
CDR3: CASSPKERGNSVDTQYF

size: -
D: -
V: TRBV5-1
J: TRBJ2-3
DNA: TGCGCCAGCAGCTTTGGATCTACCACAGATACGCAGTATTTT
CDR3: CASSFGSTTDTQYF

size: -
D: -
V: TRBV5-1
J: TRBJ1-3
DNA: TGCGCCAGCAGCCTAGATGGACCCTCTGGAAACACCATATATTTT
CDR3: CASSLDGPSGNTIYF

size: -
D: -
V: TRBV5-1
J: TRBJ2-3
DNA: TGCGCCAGCGGGCGGGGCGCTAGCACAGATACGCAGTATTTT
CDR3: CASGRGASTDTQYF

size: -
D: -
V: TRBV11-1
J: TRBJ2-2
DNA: TGTGCCAGCAGCTTCCAGGGGCCGGGAGACGGGGAGCTGTTTTTT
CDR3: CASSFQGPGDGELFF

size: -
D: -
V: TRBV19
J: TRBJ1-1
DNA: TGTGCCAGTAGTATGCGGGCAGCCTCCTTGGGCGACACTGAAGCTTTCTTT
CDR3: CASSMRAASLGDTEAFF

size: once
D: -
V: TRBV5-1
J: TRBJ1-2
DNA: TGCGCCAGCGCCCCGGAGTTGAACTATGGCTACACCTTC
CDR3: CASAPELNYGYTF

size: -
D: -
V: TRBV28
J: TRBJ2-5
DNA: TGTGCCAGCGCCCGGGGAGACGGAAGAGAGACCCAGTACTTC
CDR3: CASARGDGRETQYF

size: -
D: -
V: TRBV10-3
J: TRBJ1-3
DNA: TGTGCCATCAGTGACTTGGGGGCAGTATATTTT
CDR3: CAISDLGAVYF

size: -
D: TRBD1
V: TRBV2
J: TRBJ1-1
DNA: TGTGCCAGCAGTGAGGACAGGGTGACTGAAGCTTTCTTT
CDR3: CASSEDRVTEAFF

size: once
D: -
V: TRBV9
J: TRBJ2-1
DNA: TGTGCCAGCAGCGTGGGATTGCGGGGAAATGAGCAGTTCTTC
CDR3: CASSVGLRGNEQFF